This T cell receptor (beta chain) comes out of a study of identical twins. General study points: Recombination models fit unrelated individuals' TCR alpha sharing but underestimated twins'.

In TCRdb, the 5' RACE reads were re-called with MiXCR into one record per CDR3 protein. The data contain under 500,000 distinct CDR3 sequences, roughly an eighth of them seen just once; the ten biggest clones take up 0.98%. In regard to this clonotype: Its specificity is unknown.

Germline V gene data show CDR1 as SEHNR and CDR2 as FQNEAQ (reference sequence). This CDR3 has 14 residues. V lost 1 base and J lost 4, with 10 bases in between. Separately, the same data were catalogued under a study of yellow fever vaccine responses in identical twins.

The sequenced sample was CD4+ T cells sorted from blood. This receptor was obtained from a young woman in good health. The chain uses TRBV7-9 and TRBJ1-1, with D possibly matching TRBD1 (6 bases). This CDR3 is CASSLESGATEAFF. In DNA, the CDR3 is TGTGCCAGCAGCTTAGAGTCAGGGGCCACTGAAGCTTTCTTT.